The rows below give T cell receptor beta chains drawn from one sample of a study of T cell changes during pregnancy in multiple sclerosis. The data were produced by immunoSEQ multiplex PCR, yet TCRdb's version contains in-frame clones alone and is incomplete. The data hold around 48,000 clones, with over 85% observed a single time. Sample: CD8+ T cells from peripheral blood mononuclear cells, taken before pregnancy. The receptors stem from a female donor with multiple sclerosis, enrolled in a pregnancy study. The CDR3 runs from the conserved cysteine through the conserved F or W. A D gene is named only where the DNA matches it firmly. Size values are once, few and many counts, or a class for expanded clones, and some rows have none.

j_call clone_size d_call v_call cdr3_nt cdr3_aa
TRBJ2-1 - TRBD1 TRBV7-2 TGTGCCAGCAGCTTAGATTCCCCGGACAGGGCGGTGGACAATGAGCAGTTCTTC CASSLDSPDRAVDNEQFF
TRBJ2-3 once TRBD2 TRBV19 TGTGCCAGTAGTATATCTAGCGGAAGCACAGATACGCAGTATTTT CASSISSGSTDTQYF
TRBJ1-1 - - TRBV7-9 TGTGCCAGCAGCCAAACAGCCGGCACTGAAGCTTTCTTT CASSQTAGTEAFF
TRBJ2-7 few - TRBV9 TGTGCCAGCAGCCAACCTCGCGGGGGCGGGTCCTACGAGCAGTACTTC CASSQPRGGGSYEQYF
TRBJ1-2 - - TRBV7-9 TGTGCCAGCAGCTTAGACAGGGACCCCCTCTATGGCTACACCTTC CASSLDRDPLYGYTF
TRBJ2-2 - TRBD2 TRBV2 TGTGCCAGCAGTCTAACCGGGACTAGCGGGGGGAACACCGGGGAGCTGTTTTTT CASSLTGTSGGNTGELFF
TRBJ1-4 - - TRBV7-9 TGTGCCAGCAGCCCGGGGACATCAGGAACTAATGAAAAACTGTTTTTT CASSPGTSGTNEKLFF
TRBJ2-2 once - TRBV5-4 TGTGCCAGCAGCTACAGCCCGTTAGCGGCGAACACCGGGGAGCTGTTTTTT CASSYSPLAANTGELFF
TRBJ1-3 - - TRBV14 TGTGCCAGCAGCTACCAACAGGGCCCCTCTGGAAACACCATATATTTT CASSYQQGPSGNTIYF
TRBJ2-7 few - TRBV13 TGTGCCAGCAGCCTATCGCCCCAGGGGACCGAGCAGTACTTC CASSLSPQGTEQYF
TRBJ2-1 - TRBD2 TRBV4-3 TGCGCCAGCAGCCAAGATATGGCGGGGGGGTTCAATGAGCAGTTCTTC CASSQDMAGGFNEQFF
TRBJ2-3 once TRBD2 TRBV7-6 TGTGCCAGCAGCCCTCGGACTAGCGGGGGTTACACAGATACGCAGTATTTT CASSPRTSGGYTDTQYF
TRBJ2-5 - TRBD2 TRBV7-2 TGTGCCAGCAGCTCTTACGGGACTAGCAAAGAGACCCAGTACTTC CASSSYGTSKETQYF
TRBJ2-3 - - TRBV6-5 TGTGCCAGCAGTTACGGTCCCCGGGATACGCAGTATTTT CASSYGPRDTQYF
TRBJ1-1 - TRBD1 TRBV7-8 TGTGCCAGCAGCGGAGGGACAGGGGGCGCATCCGTCACTGAAGCTTTCTTT CASSGGTGGASVTEAFF
TRBJ2-3 - TRBD1 TRBV5-5 TGTGCCAGCAGCGGGGGGACGGGACAGGGGTCAGATACGCAGTATTTT CASSGGTGQGSDTQYF
TRBJ2-7 - - TRBV6-5 TGTGCCAGCGGCTTTTCTCCCCACGAGCAGTACTTC CASGFSPHEQYF
TRBJ2-3 - TRBD2 TRBV6-1 TGTGCCAGCAGTGATCCTAGCGGGGGGTCTACGCAGTATTTT CASSDPSGGSTQYF
TRBJ1-1 - - TRBV5-6 TGTGCCAGCAGCCCCAACCCCGGAGGATACACTGAAGCTTTCTTT CASSPNPGGYTEAFF
TRBJ2-1 - - TRBV18 TGTGCCAGCTCACCGGGCAGGGTCAATGAGCAGTTCTTC CASSPGRVNEQFF
TRBJ2-7 few - TRBV10-3 TGTGCCATCAGTGATCTTAGAAGCGGTACCTACGAGCAGTACTTC CAISDLRSGTYEQYF
TRBJ1-5 - TRBD1 TRBV29-1 TGCAGCGTCGCGGGCAGGGGGAGGAATCAGCCCCAGCATTTT CSVAGRGRNQPQHF
TRBJ2-5 - TRBD1 TRBV5-1 TGCGCCAGCAGACAGGGGGACTGGCTACAAGAGACCCAGTACTTC CASRQGDWLQETQYF
TRBJ1-1 - - TRBV9 TGTGCCAGCAGCGTCGGGGAATTAAACACTGAAGCTTTCTTT CASSVGELNTEAFF
TRBJ1-1 - TRBD1 TRBV2 TGTGCCAGCAGCCCGGGACAGGGGTTGTCTGAAGCTTTCTTT CASSPGQGLSEAFF
TRBJ2-1 - - TRBV7-9 TGTGCCAGCAGCCCCAATACCGGTGAGCAGTTCTTC CASSPNTGEQFF
TRBJ1-2 few - TRBV9 TGTGCCAGCAGCACCTACGATCGTTATGGCTACACCTTC CASSTYDRYGYTF
TRBJ1-2 once TRBD1 TRBV15 TGTGCCACCAGCAGTGTCGGACAGGGCCTAAGGGGCTACACCTTC CATSSVGQGLRGYTF
TRBJ2-7 once TRBD1 TRBV6-1 TGTGCCGGTGGGCCCAGGGGGACGTACGAGCAGTACTTC CAGGPRGTYEQYF
TRBJ1-1 - - TRBV9 TGTGCCAGCAGCGCCGCCTCTACAGAGAACACTGAAGCTTTCTTT CASSAASTENTEAFF
TRBJ2-7 - - TRBV27 TGTGCCAGCAGTCGGGGGTCCTCCTTGTACGAGCAGTACTTC CASSRGSSLYEQYF
TRBJ2-1 - TRBD1 TRBV5-4 TGTGCCAGCAGCTTGGACCTTGGACAGGAATGGTACAATGAGCAGTTCTTC CASSLDLGQEWYNEQFF
TRBJ1-2 - - TRBV7-3 TGTGCCAGCAGCGCCCTTACTGACTTCGAGAGGGCTCGTAACTATGGCTACACCTTC CASSALTDFERARNYGYTF
TRBJ2-1 - - TRBV18 TGTGCCAGCTCACCACCGGAGTCGAGAGACAATGAGCAGTTCTTC CASSPPESRDNEQFF
TRBJ1-2 - - TRBV29-1 TGCAGCGTTGATGACGACAGGTGGGACTATGGCTACACCTTC CSVDDDRWDYGYTF
TRBJ2-1 - TRBD1 TRBV14 TGTGCCAGCAGCCCCAGGGGGACGGGCTCCAATGAGCAGTTCTTC CASSPRGTGSNEQFF
TRBJ1-6 - TRBD1 TRBV10-1 TGCGCCAGCAGTGACAGGGACAGATCCTATAATTCACCCCTCCACTTT CASSDRDRSYNSPLHF
TRBJ1-4 once - TRBV16 TGTGCCAGCAGCCAAGGTGTTGGCGGGATCGTGGAACTGTTTTTT CASSQGVGGIVELFF
TRBJ2-1 - - TRBV18 TGTGCCAGCTCACCACTCGGTTCCTACAATGAGCAGTTCTTC CASSPLGSYNEQFF
TRBJ1-1 - - TRBV4-2 TGTGCCAGCAGCCACGCGGGCTACACTGAAGCTTTCTTT CASSHAGYTEAFF
TRBJ2-1 once TRBD2 TRBV9 TGTGCCAGCAGCGGACTAGCGGGTGGCTCCTACAATGAGCAGTTCTTC CASSGLAGGSYNEQFF
TRBJ2-2 - TRBD2 TRBV19 TGTGCCAGTAACCCTCTCGGTAGCGGGGGGGCCATCTGGGAGCTGTTTTTT CASNPLGSGGAIWELFF
TRBJ1-1 - - TRBV19 TGTGCCAGTAGTACCTCGTTCAACACTGAAGCTTTCTTT CASSTSFNTEAFF
TRBJ2-3 - - TRBV7-6 TGTGCCAGCAGCTTAGGACTACTGGGATTGGGGGATACGCAGTATTTT CASSLGLLGLGDTQYF
TRBJ2-1 - TRBD2 TRBV11-2 TGTGCCAGCCGACTTTGGGGGGGGGAGCAGTTCTTC CASRLWGGEQFF
TRBJ2-2 - TRBD1 TRBV6-4 TGTGCCAGCAGCCGGGGACAGCGCGGCACCGGGGAGCTGTTTTTT CASSRGQRGTGELFF
TRBJ2-7 - - TRBV4-3 TGCGCCAGCAGCGCGGGACTCCACTACGAGCAGTACTTC CASSAGLHYEQYF
TRBJ1-2 - - TRBV6-1 TGTGCCAGCAGTGAAGCGCGAGGGAGGGATGGCTACACCTTC CASSEARGRDGYTF
TRBJ2-3 once TRBD2 TRBV4-1 TGCGCCAGCAGCCAAGCACTAGCGGGGGGCACAGATACGCAGTATTTT CASSQALAGGTDTQYF
TRBJ1-5 - - TRBV28 TGTGCCAGCAGTTTAAGCACCCTGAGCAATCAGCCCCAGCATTTT CASSLSTLSNQPQHF
TRBJ2-7 - - TRBV27 TGTGCCACCTCCCCCCAAGGGGCCGCGTCCTACGAGCAGTACTTC CATSPQGAASYEQYF
TRBJ1-4 - - TRBV19 TGTGCCAGTAGTATGGCAGGGTTGATTGAAAAACTGTTTTTT CASSMAGLIEKLFF
TRBJ2-7 - TRBD2 TRBV4-3 TGCGCCAGCAGCCAAGGACTAGCGACGATATACGAGCAGTACTTC CASSQGLATIYEQYF
TRBJ2-7 - TRBD1 TRBV4-2 TGTGCCAGCAGCTTGGCCGGGACAGGGAGGGAGCAGTACTTC CASSLAGTGREQYF
TRBJ2-2 - - TRBV14 TGTGCCAGCAGCCAGTCCTTTAGAACCGGGGAGCTGTTTTTT CASSQSFRTGELFF
TRBJ2-2 - TRBD1 TRBV5-5 TGTGCCAGCAGCTTAGGGACAGGAGACACCGGGGAGCTGTTTTTT CASSLGTGDTGELFF